This TCR beta chain was captured by sequencing in a study of T cell responses to AZD1222 COVID-19 vaccine. The V gene's germline CDR1 is MDHEN and CDR2 SYDVKM. Between the trimmed V and J ends, which lost 7 bases and 3 bases, there was a span of 7 bases. The CDR3 loop spans 13 amino acids. Study results and limitations: Donors, mostly white British, included more females; clonal diversity was possibly underestimated.

With regard to this clone: The antigen is not known.

TCRdb keeps only in-frame clones here, not all; method: immunoSEQ multiplex PCR. The sample lists fewer than 120,000 clones, 70% to 90% occurring once. The specimen comprised peripheral blood, sampled 28 days after the second AZD1222 dose. This sequence was found in an adult who received the AZD1222 COVID-19 vaccine. This sequence joins TRBV28 and TRBJ2-6; D uncertain. CDR3 amino acids: CASIPGGANVLTF. CDR3 nucleotides: TGTGCCAGCATCCCTGGTGGGGCCAACGTCCTGACTTTC.